The present T cell receptor beta chain was sequenced within a study of T cells in Graves' hyperthyroidism and ophthalmopathy. Regions amplified from RNA transcripts were the TCR beta CDR3 regions. First-round RT-PCR of the TCR CDR3 relied on the HTBI primer set. TCRdb re-derived calls from the multiplex PCR reads in MiXCR, one entry per CDR3 protein. The top ten clones hold over 35% of a sample with about 380,000 distinct CDR3 sequences, about a fifth of them seen once. At least ten counts were recorded for this clonotype. The antigen is not known. Individuals with ophthalmopathy presented a Clinical Activity Score of at least 3, a NOSPECS grade of at least 4 and a duration under 3 months. Researchers barred patients who had uncontrolled infection, other autoimmune disease, pregnancy or lactation. Study results and limitations: Ophthalmopathy was model-predicted a median roughly 6.5 months pre-onset. Most expanded thyroid clonotypes above 0.001 recurred in blood.

The V gene's germline CDR1 is LNHNV and CDR2 YYDKDF (reference sequence). Trimming at V came to 0 bases and at J to 10 bases, leaving 3 bases not matched to a gene. This CDR3 has 14 amino acids. V is TRBV15 and J is TRBJ1-6; TRBD1 matches at 7 bases. The sample comprised blood. The origin of this receptor is a man in his late teens or twenties with Graves' ophthalmopathy. CDR3 coding DNA: TGTGCCACCAGCAGAGAAGGGGGCGGATCACCCCTCCACTTT. Its protein product is CATSREGGGSPLHF.